Sequencing of this TCR beta chain was carried out in a study of lung T cells in sarcoidosis with Löfgren's syndrome. TCRdb re-called the reads with MiXCR, one entry per CDR3 protein. This sample has tens of thousands of distinct CDR3 sequences; 21% occur once, and the top ten carry 2.3%. There are many counts of this clonotype. The CDR3 length is 16 residues. Germline lookup yields CDR1 KGHSH and CDR2 LQKENI. The V and J ends lost 3 bases and 0 bases respectively, with 13 bases between them. The sequenced sample was CD4+ T cells from PBMCs. The chain uses TRBV18 and TRBJ2-3; D unresolved. The TCR originated in a human donor with sarcoidosis (Löfgren's syndrome or another form), or a control subject (not recorded which). CDR3 bases: TGTGCCAGCTCACCTGCTCTAGTGTTTAGCACAGATACGCAGTATTTT. Protein product: CASSPALVFSTDTQYF.